This T cell receptor beta chain was profiled in a study of OX40 agonist ivuxolimab in advanced cancers. Overall study context: Patients were treated with intravenous ivuxolimab, dosed at 0.01 to 10 mg/kg and infused every 2 weeks. General study results and limits: Both CD4+ and CD8+ T cell populations in blood had undergone clonal expansion by week 6 at 0.1 to 3.0 mg/kg.

Sequencing was performed with immunoSEQ multiplex PCR; in TCRdb, only in-frame clones are kept and a portion is missing. The sample contains about 22,000 clones, 86% of which appear only once. CDR3 length: 18 amino acids. Per germline, CDR1 MNHEY and CDR2 SMNVEV (reference sequence). Unmatched junction bases numbered 11, after V lost 3 bases and J lost 4 bases. Individuals having autoimmune disease history or systemic immunosuppression were not enrolled. This clone was observed a single time. Its antigen is undetermined. This chain uses TRBV27 with TRBJ2-6, with 8 bases aligning to TRBD1. The material was CD4+ or CD8+ T cells sorted from blood, obtained in a trial of the OX40 agonist ivuxolimab. The sequence was obtained from an adult with an advanced solid tumor such as melanoma, head and neck, liver or kidney cancer. CDR3 in amino acids: CASSFIPGTGSGANVLTF. CDR3 DNA sequence: TGTGCCAGCAGTTTCATTCCCGGGACAGGATCCGGGGCCAACGTCCTGACTTTC.